This TCR beta chain was captured in a study of T cells after yellow fever vaccination. Study details: Preparation used SMART-Seq v4 Ultra Low Input for the low-cell-number fractions. Study outcomes and limitations: Abundant clonotypes from the bulk population could have been carried over as contaminants into FACS-sorted repertoires. It was a small share of clonotypes that appeared in both CD4 and CD8 compartments.

Generation of TCR cDNA used 5'RACE template switching (which added a universal primer site and UMIs). TCRdb reprocessed the 5' RACE reads via MiXCR and lists one record per CDR3 protein. This table has 350,000 to 550,000 distinct CDR3 sequences, roughly a sixth appearing once. Ten or more counts support this clonotype. Its antigen is unknown. The junction had 1 base not matched to a gene; V was cut back by 2 bases and J by 5 bases. The CDR3 totals 15 residues. The chain is built from TRBV12-3 or TRBV12-4 and TRBJ2-5, with TRBD2 identical over 14 bases. The sequencing here drew on PBMCs, taken before the yellow fever booster vaccination. The clonotype originates from a man younger than 30 who received the YFV17D yellow fever vaccine. CDR3 coding DNA: TGTGCCAGCAGTTTATGGACTAGCGGGGGGGAGACCCAGTACTTC. As protein: CASSLWTSGGETQYF.